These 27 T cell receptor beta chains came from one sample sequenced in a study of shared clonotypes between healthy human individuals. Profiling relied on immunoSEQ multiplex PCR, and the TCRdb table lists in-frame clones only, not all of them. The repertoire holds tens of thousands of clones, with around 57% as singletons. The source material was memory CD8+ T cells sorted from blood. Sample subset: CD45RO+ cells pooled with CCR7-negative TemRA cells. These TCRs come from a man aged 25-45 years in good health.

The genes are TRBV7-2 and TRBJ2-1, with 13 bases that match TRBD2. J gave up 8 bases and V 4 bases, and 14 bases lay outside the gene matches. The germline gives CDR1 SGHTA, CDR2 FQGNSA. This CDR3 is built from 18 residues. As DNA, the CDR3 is TGTGCCAGCAGCTCCGGACTAGCGGGAGTGGTCCGTGCCCATGAGCAGTTCTTC. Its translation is CASSSGLAGVVRAHEQFF.

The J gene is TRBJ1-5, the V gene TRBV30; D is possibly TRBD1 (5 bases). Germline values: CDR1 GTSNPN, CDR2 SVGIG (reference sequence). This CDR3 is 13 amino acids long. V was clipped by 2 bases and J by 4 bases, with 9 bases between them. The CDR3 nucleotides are TGTGCCTGGAGTAAGGACATAAATCAGCCCCAGCATTTT. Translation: CAWSKDINQPQHF.

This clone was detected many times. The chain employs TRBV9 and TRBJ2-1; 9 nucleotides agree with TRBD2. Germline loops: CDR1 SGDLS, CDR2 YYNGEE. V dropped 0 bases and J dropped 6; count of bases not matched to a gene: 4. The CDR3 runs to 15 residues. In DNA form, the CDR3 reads TGTGCCAGCAGCGTAGATAGCGGGAGTCTCAATGAGCAGTTCTTC. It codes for CASSVDSGSLNEQFF.

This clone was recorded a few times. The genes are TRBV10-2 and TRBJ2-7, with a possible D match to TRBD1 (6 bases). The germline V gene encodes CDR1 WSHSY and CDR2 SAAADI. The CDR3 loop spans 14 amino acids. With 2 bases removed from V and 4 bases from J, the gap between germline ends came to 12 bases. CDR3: CASSEPGTGYEQYF. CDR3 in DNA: TGCGCCAGCAGTGAGCCCGGTACAGGGTACGAGCAGTACTTC.

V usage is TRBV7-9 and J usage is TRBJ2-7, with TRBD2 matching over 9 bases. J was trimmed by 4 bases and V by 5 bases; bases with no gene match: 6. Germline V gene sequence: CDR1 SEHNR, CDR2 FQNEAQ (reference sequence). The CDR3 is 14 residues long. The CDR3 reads CASSPQLAGYEQYF. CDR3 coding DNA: TGTGCCAGCAGCCCCCAGCTAGCGGGGTACGAGCAGTACTTC.

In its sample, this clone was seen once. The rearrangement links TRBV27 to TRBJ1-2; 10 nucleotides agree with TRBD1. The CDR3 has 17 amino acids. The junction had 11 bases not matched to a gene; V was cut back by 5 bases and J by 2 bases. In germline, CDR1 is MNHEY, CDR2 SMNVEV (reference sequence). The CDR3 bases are TGTGCCAGCAGTCCCCGGGACAGGGGCAGGGTGAACTATGGCTACACCTTC. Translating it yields CASSPRDRGRVNYGYTF.

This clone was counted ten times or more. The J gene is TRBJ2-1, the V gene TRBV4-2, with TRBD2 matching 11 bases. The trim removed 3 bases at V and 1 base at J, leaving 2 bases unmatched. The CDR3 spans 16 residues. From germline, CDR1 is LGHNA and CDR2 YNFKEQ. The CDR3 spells CASSHRTSGSYNEQFF. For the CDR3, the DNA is TGTGCCAGCAGCCATAGGACTAGCGGGTCCTACAATGAGCAGTTCTTC.

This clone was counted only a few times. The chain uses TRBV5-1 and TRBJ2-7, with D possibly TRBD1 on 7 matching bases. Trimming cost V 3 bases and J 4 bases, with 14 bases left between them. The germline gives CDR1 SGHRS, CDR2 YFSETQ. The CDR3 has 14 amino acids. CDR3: CASSYYRGGYEQYF. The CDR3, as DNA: TGCGCCAGCAGCTACTACAGGGGAGGTTACGAGCAGTACTTC.

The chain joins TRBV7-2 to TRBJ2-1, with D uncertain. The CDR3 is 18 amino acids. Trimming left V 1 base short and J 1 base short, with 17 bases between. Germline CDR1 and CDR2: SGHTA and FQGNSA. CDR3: CASSLGLSAKRSYNEQFF. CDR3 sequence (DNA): TGTGCCAGCAGCTTAGGGTTATCAGCGAAGAGGTCCTACAATGAGCAGTTCTTC.

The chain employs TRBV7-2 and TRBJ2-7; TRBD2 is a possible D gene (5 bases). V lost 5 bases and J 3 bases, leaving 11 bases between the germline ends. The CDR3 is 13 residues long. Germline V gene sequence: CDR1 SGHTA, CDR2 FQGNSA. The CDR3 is CASSPRDVYEQYF. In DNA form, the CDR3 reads TGTGCCAGCAGCCCCCGGGATGTCTACGAGCAGTACTTC.

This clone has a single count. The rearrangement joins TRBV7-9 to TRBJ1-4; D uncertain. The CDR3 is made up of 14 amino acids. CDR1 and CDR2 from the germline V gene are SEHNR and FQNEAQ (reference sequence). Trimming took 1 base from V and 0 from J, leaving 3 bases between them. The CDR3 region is CASSLGATNEKLFF. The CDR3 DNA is TGTGCCAGCAGCTTAGGGGCAACTAATGAAAAACTGTTTTTT.

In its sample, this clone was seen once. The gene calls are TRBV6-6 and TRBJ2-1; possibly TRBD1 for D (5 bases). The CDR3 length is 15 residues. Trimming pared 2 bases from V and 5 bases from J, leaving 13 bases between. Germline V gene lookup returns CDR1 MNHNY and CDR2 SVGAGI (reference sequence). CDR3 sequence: CASSYQGGRDNEQFF. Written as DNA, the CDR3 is TGTGCCAGCAGTTACCAGGGTGGACGGGACAATGAGCAGTTCTTC.

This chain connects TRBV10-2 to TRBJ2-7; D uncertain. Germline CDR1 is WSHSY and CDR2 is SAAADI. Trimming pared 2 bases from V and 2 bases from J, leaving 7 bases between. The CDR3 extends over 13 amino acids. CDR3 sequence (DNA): TGCGCCAGCAGTGAGGCTGCTACCTACGAGCAGTACTTC. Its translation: CASSEAATYEQYF.

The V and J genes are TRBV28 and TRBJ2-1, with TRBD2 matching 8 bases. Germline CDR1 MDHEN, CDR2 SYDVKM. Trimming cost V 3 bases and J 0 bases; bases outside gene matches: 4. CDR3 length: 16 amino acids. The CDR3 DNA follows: TGTGCCAGCAGTTTTTGGGGGACTAGCTCCTACAATGAGCAGTTCTTC. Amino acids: CASSFWGTSSYNEQFF.

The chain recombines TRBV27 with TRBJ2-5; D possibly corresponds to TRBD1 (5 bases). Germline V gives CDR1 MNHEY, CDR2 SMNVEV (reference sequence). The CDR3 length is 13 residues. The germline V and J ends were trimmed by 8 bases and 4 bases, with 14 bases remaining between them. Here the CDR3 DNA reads TGTGCCAGCGGACCTTGGGGCGGAGAGACCCAGTACTTC. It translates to CASGPWGGETQYF.

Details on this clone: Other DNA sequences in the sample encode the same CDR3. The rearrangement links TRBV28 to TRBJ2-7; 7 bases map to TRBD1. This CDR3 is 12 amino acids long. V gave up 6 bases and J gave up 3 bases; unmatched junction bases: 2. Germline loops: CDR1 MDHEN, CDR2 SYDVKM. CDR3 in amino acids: CASSRDSYEQYF. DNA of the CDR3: TGTGCCAGCAGCAGGGACAGCTACGAGCAGTACTTC.

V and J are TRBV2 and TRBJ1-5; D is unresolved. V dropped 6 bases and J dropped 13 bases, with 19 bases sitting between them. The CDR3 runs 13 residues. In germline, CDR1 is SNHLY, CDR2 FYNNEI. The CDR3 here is CASSPDQNFGQHF. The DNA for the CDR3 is TGTGCCAGCAGCCCCGACCAGAATTTCGGGCAGCATTTT.

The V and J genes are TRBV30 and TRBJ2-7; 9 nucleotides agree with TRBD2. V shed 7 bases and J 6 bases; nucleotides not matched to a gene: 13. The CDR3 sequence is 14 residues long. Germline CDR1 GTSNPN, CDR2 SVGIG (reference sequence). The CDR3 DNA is TGTGCCTATACCGGGACTAGCTTCACTCTCGAGCAGTACTTC. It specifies CAYTGTSFTLEQYF.

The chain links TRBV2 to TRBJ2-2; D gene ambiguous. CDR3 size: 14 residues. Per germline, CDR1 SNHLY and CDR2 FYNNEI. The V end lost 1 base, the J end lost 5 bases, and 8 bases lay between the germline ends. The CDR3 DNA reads TGTGCCAGCAGTGAAGTAGAGATTACCGGGGAGCTGTTTTTT. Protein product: CASSEVEITGELFF.

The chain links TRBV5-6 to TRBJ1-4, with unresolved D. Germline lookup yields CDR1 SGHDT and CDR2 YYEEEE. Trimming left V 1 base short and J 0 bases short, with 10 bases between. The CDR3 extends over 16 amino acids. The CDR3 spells CASSLLPGATNEKLFF. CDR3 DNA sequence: TGTGCCAGCAGCTTGCTTCCGGGAGCAACTAATGAAAAACTGTTTTTT. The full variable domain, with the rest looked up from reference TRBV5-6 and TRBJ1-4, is DAGVTQSPTHLIKTRGQQVTLRCSPKSGHDTVSWYQQALGQGPQFIFQYYEEEERQRGNFPDRFSGHQFPNYSSELNVNALLLGDSALYLCASSLLPGATNEKLFFGSGTQLSVL.

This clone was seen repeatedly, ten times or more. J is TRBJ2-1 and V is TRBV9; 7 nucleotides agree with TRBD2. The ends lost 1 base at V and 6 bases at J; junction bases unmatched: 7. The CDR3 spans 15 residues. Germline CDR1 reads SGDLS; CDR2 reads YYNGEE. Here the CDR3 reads CASSVSGTIRNEQFF. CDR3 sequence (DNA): TGTGCCAGCAGCGTAAGCGGGACTATTCGCAATGAGCAGTTCTTC.

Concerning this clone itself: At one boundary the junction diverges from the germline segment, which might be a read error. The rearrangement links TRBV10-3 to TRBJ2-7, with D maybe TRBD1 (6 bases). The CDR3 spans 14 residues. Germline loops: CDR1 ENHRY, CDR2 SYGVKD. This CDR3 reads CASSYGTLGYEQYF. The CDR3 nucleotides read TGTGCCAGCAGTTACGGGACATTGGGCTACGAGCAGTACTTC.

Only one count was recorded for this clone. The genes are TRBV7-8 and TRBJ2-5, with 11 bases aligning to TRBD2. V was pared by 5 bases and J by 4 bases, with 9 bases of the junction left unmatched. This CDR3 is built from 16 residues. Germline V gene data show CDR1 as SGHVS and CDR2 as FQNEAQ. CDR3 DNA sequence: TGTGCCAGCAGCGAGAGGGATCTAGCGGGAGGAGAGACCCAGTACTTC. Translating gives CASSERDLAGGETQYF.

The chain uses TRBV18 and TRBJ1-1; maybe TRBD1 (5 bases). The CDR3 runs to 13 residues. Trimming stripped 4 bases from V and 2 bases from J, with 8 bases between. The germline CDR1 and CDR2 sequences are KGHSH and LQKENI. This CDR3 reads CASSLDINTEAFF. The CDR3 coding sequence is TGTGCCAGCTCACTGGACATTAACACTGAAGCTTTCTTT.

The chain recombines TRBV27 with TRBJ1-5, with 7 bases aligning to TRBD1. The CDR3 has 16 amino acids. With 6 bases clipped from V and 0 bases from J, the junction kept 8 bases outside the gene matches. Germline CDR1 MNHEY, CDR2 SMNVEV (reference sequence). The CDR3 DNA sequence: TGTGCCAGCAGCGCGGGACAGTTTTATAGCAATCAGCCCCAGCATTTT. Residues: CASSAGQFYSNQPQHF.

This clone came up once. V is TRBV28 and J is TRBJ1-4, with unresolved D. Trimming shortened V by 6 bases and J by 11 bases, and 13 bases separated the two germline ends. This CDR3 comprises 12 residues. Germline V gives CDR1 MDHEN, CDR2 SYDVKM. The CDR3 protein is CASSRRSRKLFF. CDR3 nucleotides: TGTGCCAGCAGCCGCCGATCTAGGAAACTGTTTTTT.

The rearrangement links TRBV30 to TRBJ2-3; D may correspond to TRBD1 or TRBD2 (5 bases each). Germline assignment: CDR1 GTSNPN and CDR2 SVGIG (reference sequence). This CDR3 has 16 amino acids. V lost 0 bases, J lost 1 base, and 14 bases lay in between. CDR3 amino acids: CAWSVFGAPGTDTQYF. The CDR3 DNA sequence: TGTGCCTGGAGTGTGTTCGGGGCGCCGGGCACAGATACGCAGTATTTT.